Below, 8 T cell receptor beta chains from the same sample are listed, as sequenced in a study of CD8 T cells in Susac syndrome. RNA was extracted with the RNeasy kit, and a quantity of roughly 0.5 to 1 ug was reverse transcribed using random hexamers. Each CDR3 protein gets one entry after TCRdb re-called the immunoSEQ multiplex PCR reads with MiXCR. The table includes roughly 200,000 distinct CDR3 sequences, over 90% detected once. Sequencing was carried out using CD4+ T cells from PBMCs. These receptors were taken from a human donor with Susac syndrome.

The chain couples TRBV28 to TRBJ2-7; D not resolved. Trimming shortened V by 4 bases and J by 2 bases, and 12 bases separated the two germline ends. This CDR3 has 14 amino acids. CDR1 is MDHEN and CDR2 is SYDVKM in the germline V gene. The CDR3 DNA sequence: TGTGCCAGCAGTTGGAACTTACTGGCCTACGAGCAGTACTTC. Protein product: CASSWNLLAYEQYF.

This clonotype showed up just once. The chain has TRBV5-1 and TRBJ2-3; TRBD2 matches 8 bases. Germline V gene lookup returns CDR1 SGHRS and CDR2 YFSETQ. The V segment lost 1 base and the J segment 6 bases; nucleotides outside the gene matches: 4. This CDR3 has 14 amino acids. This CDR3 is CASSLTAGEDTQYF. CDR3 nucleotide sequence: TGCGCCAGCAGCTTGACAGCGGGGGAGGATACGCAGTATTTT.

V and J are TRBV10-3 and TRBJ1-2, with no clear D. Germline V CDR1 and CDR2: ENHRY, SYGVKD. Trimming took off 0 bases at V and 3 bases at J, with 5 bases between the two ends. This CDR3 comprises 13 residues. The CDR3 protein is CAISESADYGYTF. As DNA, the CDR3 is TGTGCCATCAGTGAGTCGGCAGACTATGGCTACACCTTC.

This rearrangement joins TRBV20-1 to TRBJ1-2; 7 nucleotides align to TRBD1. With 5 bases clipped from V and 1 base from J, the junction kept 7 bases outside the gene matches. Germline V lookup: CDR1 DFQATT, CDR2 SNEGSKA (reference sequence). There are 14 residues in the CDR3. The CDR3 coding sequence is TGCAGTGCTTCAACCGGGACAGATAACTATGGCTACACCTTC. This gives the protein CSASTGTDNYGYTF.

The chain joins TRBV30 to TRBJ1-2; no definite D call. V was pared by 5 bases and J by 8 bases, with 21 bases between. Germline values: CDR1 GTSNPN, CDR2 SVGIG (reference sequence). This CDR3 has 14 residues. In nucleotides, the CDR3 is TGTGCCTGGGAACCCGGACTTTCTGCATACGGCTACACCTTC. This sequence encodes CAWEPGLSAYGYTF.

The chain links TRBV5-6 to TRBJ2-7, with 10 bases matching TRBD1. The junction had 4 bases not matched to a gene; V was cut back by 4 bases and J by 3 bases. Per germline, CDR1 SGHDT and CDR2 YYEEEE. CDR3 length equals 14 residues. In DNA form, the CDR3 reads TGTGCCAGCAGCACCGGGACAGGGGTCTACGAGCAGTACTTC. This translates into CASSTGTGVYEQYF.

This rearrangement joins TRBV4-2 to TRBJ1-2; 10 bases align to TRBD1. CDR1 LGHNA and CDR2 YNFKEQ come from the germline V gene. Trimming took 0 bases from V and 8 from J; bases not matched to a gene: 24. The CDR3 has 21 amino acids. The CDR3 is CASSQERIFIPGTGVERGYTF. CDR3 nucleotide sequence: TGTGCCAGCAGCCAAGAGAGAATCTTTATACCCGGGACAGGGGTCGAGAGGGGCTACACCTTC.

CDR3 sequence (DNA): TGTGCCAGCTCACCAATTTCCGGGACTAGCGGGAGTGAGCAGTTCTTC. This sequence encodes CASSPISGTSGSEQFF. This chain joins TRBV18 and TRBJ2-1; 14 bases agree with TRBD2. The CDR3 runs 16 residues. V lost 2 bases and J lost 9; bases outside the gene matches: 6. Germline V CDR1 and CDR2: KGHSH, LQKENI.